This is a list of T cell receptor beta chains from one sample in a study of cytomegalovirus exposure and HLA in healthy donors. TCRdb keeps only in-frame clones here, not all; method: immunoSEQ multiplex PCR. Seen here are approximately 110,000 clones, 60% to 80% observed once, and the top ten hold about 8.5%. Source material: PBMCs. Receptor source: a man aged 18 to 35 in good health and CMV-seropositive. The CDR3 runs from the conserved cysteine through the conserved F or W. A D gene is named only where the DNA matches it firmly. The listing skips clone size in some rows; elsewhere it reads once, few, many or a size class.

d_call j_call v_call clone_size cdr3_aa cdr3_nt
- TRBJ1-1 TRBV28 few CASSLYPPAGRILTPEAFF TGTGCCAGCAGTTTATACCCCCCTGCAGGGAGGATATTAACACCTGAAGCTTTCTTT
TRBD1 TRBJ2-1 TRBV14 - CASSERQGGEQFF TGTGCCAGCAGCGAACGACAGGGTGGAGAGCAGTTCTTC
- TRBJ1-4 TRBV2 few CASRAYRVDLSNEKLFF TGTGCCAGCAGGGCATACAGGGTGGATTTGAGTAATGAAAAACTGTTTTTT
- TRBJ1-2 TRBV29-1 - CSGGPQSNHDGDGYTF TGCAGCGGGGGTCCCCAATCTAACCATGACGGGGATGGCTACACCTTC
TRBD2 TRBJ2-1 TRBV7-7 - CASSSGGSYNEQFF TGTGCCAGCAGCTCCGGGGGGTCCTACAATGAGCAGTTCTTC
TRBD1 TRBJ1-6 TRBV7-9 - CASSLGVTGYNSPLHF TGTGCCAGCAGCTTAGGGGTGACAGGGTATAATTCACCCCTCCACTTT
- TRBJ1-2 TRBV28 few CASSLLSYGYTF TGTGCCAGCAGTTTACTCAGCTATGGCTACACCTTC
TRBD2 TRBJ2-5 TRBV7-2 few CASSGQRGWETQYF TGTGCCAGCAGCGGCCAGCGGGGTTGGGAGACCCAGTACTTC
TRBD2 TRBJ2-7 TRBV5-4 - CASSSGPAGGGSYEQYF TGTGCCAGCAGCTCGGGACCGGCGGGGGGTGGCTCCTACGAGCAGTACTTC
- TRBJ2-3 TRBV6-5 - CASRRGSTDTQYF TGTGCCAGCAGGCGGGGAAGCACAGATACGCAGTATTTT
- TRBJ1-1 TRBV11-2 - CASSLAPSGGRMNTEAFF TGTGCCAGCAGCTTAGCCCCCTCCGGGGGACGAATGAACACTGAAGCTTTCTTT
- TRBJ1-4 TRBV7-9 few CASSGEAEKLFF TGTGCCAGCAGCGGAGAGGCGGAAAAACTGTTTTTT
TRBD1 TRBJ1-6 TRBV6-5 few CASTDRGISPLHF TGTGCCAGCACCGACAGGGGGATTTCACCCCTCCACTTT
TRBD1 TRBJ1-4 TRBV18 - CASSPGTANEKLFF TGTGCCAGCTCTCCCGGGACAGCAAATGAAAAACTGTTTTTT
- TRBJ1-1 TRBV28 - CASSFTGMNTEAFF TGTGCCAGCAGTTTCACAGGCATGAACACTGAAGCTTTCTTT
- TRBJ1-3 TRBV28 - CASSSPIPGKAISGNTIYF TGTGCCAGCAGTTCCCCTATCCCGGGGAAGGCTATCTCTGGAAACACCATATATTTT
TRBD1 TRBJ2-7 TRBV6-5 - CASSPTGTGTYEQYF TGTGCCAGCAGCCCAACCGGGACAGGGACCTACGAGCAGTACTTC
- TRBJ1-2 TRBV11-3 - CASSLRQGYGYTF TGTGCCAGCAGCTTAAGGCAGGGCTATGGCTACACCTTC
- TRBJ1-6 TRBV19 - CASSIRGPGESPLHF TGTGCCAGTAGTATTCGGGGCCCGGGGGAGTCACCCCTCCACTTT
- TRBJ1-1 TRBV28 - CASSLPSAMNTEAFF TGTGCCAGCAGTTTGCCTTCCGCTATGAACACTGAAGCTTTCTTT
TRBD1 TRBJ1-5 TRBV6-5 few CASGTGGLGNQPQHF TGTGCCAGTGGGACAGGGGGCCTGGGCAATCAGCCCCAGCATTTT
- TRBJ2-2 TRBV4-1 few CASSQDGWRLNTGELFF TGCGCCAGCAGCCAAGACGGGTGGAGGTTGAACACCGGGGAGCTGTTTTTT
TRBD2 TRBJ2-1 TRBV9 - CASSELAGGTNEQFF TGTGCCAGCAGCGAACTAGCGGGGGGTACCAATGAGCAGTTCTTC
TRBD2 TRBJ2-3 TRBV6-5 - CASTRRGGTDTQYF TGTGCCAGCACCCGACGGGGGGGAACAGATACGCAGTATTTT
- TRBJ2-2 TRBV6-4 - CASSSGESTGELFF TGTGCCAGCAGTTCCGGAGAGTCGACCGGGGAGCTGTTTTTT
TRBD2 TRBJ2-3 TRBV4-2 - CASSPGLAGGTTTDTQYF TGTGCCAGCAGCCCGGGACTAGCGGGGGGTACAACCACAGATACGCAGTATTTT
- TRBJ2-6 TRBV28 - CASSLGGAGANVLTF TGTGCCAGCAGTTTAGGAGGGGCTGGGGCCAACGTCCTGACTTTC
TRBD1 TRBJ1-5 TRBV2 - CASKGDRAKGQPQHF TGTGCCAGCAAAGGCGACAGGGCCAAAGGTCAGCCCCAGCATTTT
- TRBJ1-1 TRBV5-4 - CASSSQLTANTEAFF TGTGCCAGCAGCTCACAGCTGACAGCGAACACTGAAGCTTTCTTT
TRBD1 TRBJ2-5 TRBV10-3 - CATTGGETQYF TGTGCCACCACAGGGGGCGAGACCCAGTACTTC
- TRBJ1-1 TRBV6-5 once CASSYQTQDEAFF TGTGCCAGCAGTTACCAAACACAGGATGAAGCTTTCTTT
- TRBJ1-1 TRBV7-8 - CASSPRSEDTEAFF TGTGCCAGCAGCCCCCGCTCGGAGGACACTGAAGCTTTCTTT
- TRBJ1-4 TRBV5-5 - CASSLAVGFGTNEKLFF TGTGCCAGCAGCTTGGCTGTGGGCTTCGGAACTAATGAAAAACTGTTTTTT